The entry that follows covers one T cell receptor (beta chain) sequence. Its antigen is as yet unknown. This entry belongs to a study of T cell repertoires in cytomegalovirus infection. Whole-study context: Carrying CMV and the relevant HLA type showed in public TCR beta signatures.

TCRdb reprocessed the reads with MiXCR, giving one entry per CDR3 protein. The sample has 490,000 or so distinct CDR3 sequences; over 9% are singletons. The study, taken as a whole, reports: Dominating the ex vivo response were TCR beta clonotypes that were CMV-specific and HLA-C-restricted. Identification of carriers of CMV plus the relevant HLA was achieved through cumulative public TCR beta family frequency.

The CDR3 loop spans 15 amino acids. The germline gives CDR1 SQVTM, CDR2 ANQGSEA. The V gene lost 3 bases and the J gene lost 2 bases, with 14 bases spanning the gap. The chain employs TRBV29-1 and TRBJ2-1, with D possibly being TRBD2 (6 bases). The TCR sequence derives from a human donor in good health (CMV status not recorded). Some clones in this sample may be carry-over from other donors' samples. Sequencing was performed on PBMCs. CDR3 loop: CSVDPFRGAYNEQFF. The CDR3 DNA reads as TGCAGCGTTGACCCATTTCGCGGGGCCTACAATGAGCAGTTCTTC.